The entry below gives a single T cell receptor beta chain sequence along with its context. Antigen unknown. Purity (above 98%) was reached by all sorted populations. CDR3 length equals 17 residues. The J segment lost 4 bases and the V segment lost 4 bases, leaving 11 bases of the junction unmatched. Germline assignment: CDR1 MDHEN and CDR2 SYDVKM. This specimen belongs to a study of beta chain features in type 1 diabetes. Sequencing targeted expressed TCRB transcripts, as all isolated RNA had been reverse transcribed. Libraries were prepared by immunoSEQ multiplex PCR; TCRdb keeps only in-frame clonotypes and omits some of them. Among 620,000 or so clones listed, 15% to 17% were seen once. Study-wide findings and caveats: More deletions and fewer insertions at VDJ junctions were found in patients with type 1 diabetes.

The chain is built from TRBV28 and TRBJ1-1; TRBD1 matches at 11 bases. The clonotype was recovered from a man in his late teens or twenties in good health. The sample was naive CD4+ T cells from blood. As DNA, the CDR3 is TGTGCCAGCAGTTCTCATGGACAGGGGGCGCGGGGCACTGAAGCTTTCTTT. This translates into CASSSHGQGARGTEAFF. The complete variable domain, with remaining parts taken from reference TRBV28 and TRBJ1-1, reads DVKVTQSSRYLVKRTGEKVFLECVQDMDHENMFWYRQDPGLGLRLIYFSYDVKMKEKGDIPEGYSVSREKKERFSLILESASTNQTSMYLCASSSHGQGARGTEAFFGQGTRLTVV.